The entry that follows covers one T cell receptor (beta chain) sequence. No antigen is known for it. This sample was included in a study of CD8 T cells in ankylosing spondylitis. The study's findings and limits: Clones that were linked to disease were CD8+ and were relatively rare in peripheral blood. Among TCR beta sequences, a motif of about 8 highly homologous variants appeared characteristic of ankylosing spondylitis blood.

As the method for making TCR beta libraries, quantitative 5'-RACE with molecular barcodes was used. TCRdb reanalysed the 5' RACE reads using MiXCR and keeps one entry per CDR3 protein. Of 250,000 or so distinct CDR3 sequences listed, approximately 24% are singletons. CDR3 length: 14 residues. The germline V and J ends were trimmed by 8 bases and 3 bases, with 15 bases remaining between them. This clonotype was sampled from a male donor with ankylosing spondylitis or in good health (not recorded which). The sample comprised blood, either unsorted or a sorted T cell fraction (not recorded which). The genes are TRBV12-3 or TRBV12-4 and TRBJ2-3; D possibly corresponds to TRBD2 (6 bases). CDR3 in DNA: TGTGCCAGCGGAACAAGGGCGGGAACAGATACGCAGTATTTT. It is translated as CASGTRAGTDTQYF.